Listed below are T cell receptor beta chains from one sample, sequenced in a study of T cell responses to AZD1222 COVID-19 vaccine. Sequencing was performed with immunoSEQ multiplex PCR; in TCRdb, only in-frame clones are kept and a portion is missing. The table records just over 60,000 clones, over 70% of them present only once. This material consisted of peripheral blood, taken on day 0 of AZD1222 vaccination. The receptor source for this set is an adult in good health. CDR3s include the opening cysteine and the closing phenylalanine or tryptophan. D genes are given only for firm matches. Clone size is given for some rows only: seen once, a few or many times, or a class if the clone is expanded.

TRBV4-2	TRBJ2-5	-	-	CASSQDTVGTQYF	TGTGCCAGCAGCCAAGATACGGTGGGGACCCAGTACTTC
TRBV27	TRBJ2-7	TRBD1	-	CASSSGQGRTYEQYF	TGTGCCAGCAGTTCCGGACAGGGGAGGACCTACGAGCAGTACTTC
TRBV24-1	TRBJ2-1	-	-	CATSEPSFGEQFF	TGTGCCACCAGTGAACCGTCCTTTGGTGAGCAGTTCTTC
TRBV5-1	TRBJ2-1	-	-	CASMVPFPGNEQFF	TGCGCCAGCATGGTCCCATTCCCCGGAAATGAGCAGTTCTTC
TRBV27	TRBJ2-7	-	-	CASSLNRVEQYF	TGTGCCAGCAGTTTAAATCGGGTCGAGCAGTACTTC
TRBV7-9	TRBJ2-1	TRBD2	-	CASSLASGGPNEQFF	TGTGCCAGCAGCTTGGCTAGCGGGGGGCCCAATGAGCAGTTCTTC
TRBV6-6	TRBJ2-5	-	-	CASSPYTYTGNQETQYF	TGTGCCAGCAGTCCCTACACCTATACAGGGAACCAAGAGACCCAGTACTTC
TRBV19	TRBJ2-1	-	-	CASSLSASSYNEQFF	TGTGCCAGTAGTCTCTCAGCGAGCTCCTACAATGAGCAGTTCTTC
TRBV29-1	TRBJ1-1	TRBD1	-	CSVEDLQGNYPSF	TGCAGCGTTGAAGATCTACAGGGGAATTATCCCAGCTTT
TRBV7-7	TRBJ2-7	TRBD1	-	CASSPGDREHEQYF	TGTGCCAGCAGCCCCGGGGACAGGGAACACGAGCAGTACTTC
TRBV29-1	TRBJ2-6	-	-	CSVSGDRYSGANVLTF	TGCAGCGTGTCAGGGGATCGGTACTCTGGGGCCAACGTCCTGACTTTC
TRBV18	TRBJ1-1	-	few	CASSRQNTEAFF	TGTGCCAGCTCAAGGCAGAACACTGAAGCTTTCTTT
TRBV6-2/TRBV6-3	TRBJ2-3	-	-	CASSYWGSGTDTQYF	TGTGCCAGCAGTTACTGGGGTAGCGGCACAGATACGCAGTATTTT
TRBV27	TRBJ2-7	-	-	CASSLGRLFSYEQYF	TGTGCCAGCAGTCTGGGACGATTATTCTCCTACGAGCAGTACTTC
TRBV18	TRBJ2-3	-	-	CASSFEGDTQYF	TGTGCCAGCTCATTCGAAGGTGATACGCAGTATTTT
TRBV29-1	TRBJ2-3	-	-	CSVAGGSDTDTQYF	TGCAGCGTTGCAGGGGGGTCTGACACAGATACGCAGTATTTT
TRBV6-5	TRBJ2-2	-	-	CASFAGGLVTGELFF	TGTGCCAGCTTCGCCGGGGGGCTAGTCACCGGGGAGCTGTTTTTT
TRBV5-1	TRBJ2-7	-	-	CASSLQGDYEQYF	TGCGCCAGCAGCCTCCAGGGTGACTACGAGCAGTACTTC
TRBV7-9	TRBJ1-1	-	-	CAGGGRNTEAFF	TGTGCCGGAGGGGGAAGGAACACTGAAGCTTTCTTT
TRBV7-2	TRBJ1-1	-	few	CASSSQGRTEAFF	TGTGCCAGCAGCTCGCAGGGTCGCACTGAAGCTTTCTTT
TRBV14	TRBJ1-1	-	-	CASSQDIRGEAFF	TGTGCCAGCAGCCAAGATATCAGGGGAGAAGCTTTCTTT
TRBV11-2	TRBJ2-1	-	-	CASSLVRGSLGSYNEQFF	TGTGCCAGCAGCTTAGTAAGGGGGAGTCTCGGGTCCTACAATGAGCAGTTCTTC
TRBV7-3	TRBJ2-2	-	-	CASSSRTTNTGELFF	TGTGCCAGCAGCTCCCGGACCACGAACACCGGGGAGCTGTTTTTT
TRBV13	TRBJ2-5	-	-	CASHRSSGETQYF	TGTGCCAGCCACCGAAGCTCGGGAGAGACCCAGTACTTC
TRBV12-3/TRBV12-4	TRBJ1-1	-	-	CASSFDSTTEAFF	TGTGCCAGCAGTTTCGACAGTACGACTGAAGCTTTCTTT
TRBV3-1/TRBV3-2	TRBJ1-2	-	-	CASSYTTRGYTF	TGTGCCAGCAGCTATACTACCCGTGGCTACACCTTC
TRBV7-9	TRBJ2-1	-	-	CASSLAALDSSVNEQFF	TGTGCCAGCAGCTTAGCGGCCCTGGACTCGAGCGTCAATGAGCAGTTCTTC
TRBV10-1	TRBJ1-2	-	-	CASSEAGREYGYTF	TGCGCCAGCAGTGAGGCGGGGCGCGAGTATGGCTACACCTTC
TRBV24-1	TRBJ1-1	-	-	CATSSGATEAFF	TGTGCCACTTCTAGTGGGGCCACTGAAGCTTTCTTT
TRBV7-9	TRBJ2-3	-	-	CASSRTASTDTQYF	TGTGCCAGCAGCCGGACAGCAAGCACAGATACGCAGTATTTT
TRBV29-1	TRBJ2-5	-	once	CSVGGRSGETQYF	TGCAGCGTCGGCGGCAGGTCGGGAGAGACCCAGTACTTC